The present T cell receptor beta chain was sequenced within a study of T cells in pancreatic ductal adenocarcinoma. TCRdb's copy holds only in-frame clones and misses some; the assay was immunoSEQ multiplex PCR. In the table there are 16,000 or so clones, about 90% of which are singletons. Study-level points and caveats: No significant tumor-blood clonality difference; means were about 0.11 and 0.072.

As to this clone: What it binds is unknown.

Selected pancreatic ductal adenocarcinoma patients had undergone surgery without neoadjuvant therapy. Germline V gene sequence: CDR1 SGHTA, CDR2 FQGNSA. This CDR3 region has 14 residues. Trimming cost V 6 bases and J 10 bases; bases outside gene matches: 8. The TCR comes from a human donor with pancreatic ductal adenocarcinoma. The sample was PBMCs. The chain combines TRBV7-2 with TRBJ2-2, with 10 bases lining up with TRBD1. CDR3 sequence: CASRPDRGREELFF. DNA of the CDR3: TGTGCCAGCAGACCAGACAGGGGGCGCGAGGAGCTGTTTTTT.